The 8 T cell receptor beta chains below come from one sample, sequenced in a study of shared clonotypes between healthy human individuals. Assay used: immunoSEQ multiplex PCR; TCRdb lists only in-frame clones, some missing. The data contain roughly 1 million clones, roughly 80% of them seen just once; the ten biggest clones take up 1.2% to 1.5%. Sequenced material: memory CD4+ T cells sorted from blood. Sample subset: CD45RA-negative fraction. Every receptor here comes from a man aged 18 to 30 in good health.

The chain carries TRBV4-3 and TRBJ1-6; D gene ambiguous. The CDR3 length is 17 residues. Germline lookup yields CDR1 LGHNA and CDR2 YSLEER. Trimming cost V 0 bases and J 1 base, with 10 bases left between them. CDR3 loop: CASSQEIKGSYNSPLHF. CDR3 nucleotides: TGCGCCAGCAGCCAAGAAATTAAGGGATCCTATAATTCACCCCTCCACTTT.

This chain joins TRBV7-2 and TRBJ1-4; maybe TRBD1 (5 bases). Trimming removed 3 bases at V and 5 bases at J, with 13 bases between. Germline V gene lookup returns CDR1 SGHTA and CDR2 FQGNSA. The CDR3 is made up of 15 amino acids. CDR3 in amino acids: CASSFQGVGNEKLFF. The CDR3, as DNA: TGTGCCAGCAGCTTTCAGGGTGTGGGGAATGAAAAACTGTTTTTT.

The chain couples TRBV6-1 to TRBJ2-7; D possibly uses TRBD1 or TRBD2 (5 bases each). The V gene lost 6 bases and the J gene lost 0 bases, with 9 bases spanning the gap. In germline, CDR1 is MNHNS, CDR2 SASEGT. The CDR3 runs 13 residues. The chain's CDR3 is CASRRDASYEQYF. In DNA, the CDR3 is TGTGCCAGCAGACGGGACGCCTCCTACGAGCAGTACTTC.

This chain connects TRBV5-4 to TRBJ2-7; 7 nucleotides line up with TRBD1. The V gene end was trimmed by 3 bases and the J gene end by 5 bases; junction bases not matched to a gene: 5. Germline loops: CDR1 SGHNT, CDR2 YYREEE (reference sequence). CDR3 length equals 13 residues. The CDR3 DNA reads as TGTGCCAGCAGCTACCCGACAGGGAACGAGCAGTACTTC. Translated, it gives CASSYPTGNEQYF.

This clone was observed at least ten times. The CDR3 DNA sequence: TGTGCCAGTAGTAGAGACCAACGGAACAGGGCCCAGCCCCAGCATTTT. Its translation: CASSRDQRNRAQPQHF. The chain recombines TRBV19 with TRBJ1-5, with D possibly TRBD1 on 6 matching bases. Germline V lookup: CDR1 LNHDA, CDR2 SQIVND (reference sequence). This CDR3 comprises 16 residues. V gave up 4 bases and J gave up 7 bases, with 20 bases separating them.

V and J are TRBV7-6 and TRBJ2-3; 8 bases match TRBD2. V shed 1 base, J shed 4 bases, and the junction held 10 bases outside the gene matches. Germline CDR1 reads SGHVS; CDR2 reads FNYEAQ. There are 17 residues in the CDR3. CDR3 in DNA: TGTGCCAGCAGCTTAGGGGTAGCGGGACCCCGGGCAGATACGCAGTATTTT. This gives the protein CASSLGVAGPRADTQYF.

The count of this clone is one. The gene calls are TRBV30 and TRBJ1-6; tentative D call: TRBD1 (5 bases). Trimming left V 4 bases short and J 6 bases short, with 10 bases between. Germline values: CDR1 GTSNPN, CDR2 SVGIG (reference sequence). This CDR3 contains 13 residues. Here the CDR3 DNA reads TGTGCCTGGAAGGAACAGGTTAATTCACCCCTCCACTTT. Protein sequence: CAWKEQVNSPLHF.

For this clone: Distinct nucleotide sequences in the sample also encode this CDR3. This chain uses TRBV30 with TRBJ1-2; TRBD1 aligns across 7 bases. Per germline, CDR1 GTSNPN and CDR2 SVGIG (reference sequence). With V trimmed by 1 base and J by 4 bases, 0 bases remained unmatched. CDR3 length equals 12 residues. CDR3 sequence: CAWSGTGYGYTF. CDR3 nucleotides: TGTGCCTGGAGTGGGACAGGCTATGGCTACACCTTC.